The TCR beta chain described here comes from a study of T cell clusters in autoimmune cytopenias. Overall study findings and caveats: TRB repertoire shifts in secondary cytopenia and chronic lymphocytic leukemia mostly reflected lymphoma, not autoimmunity.

A remark on this clonotype: The antigen remains unidentified.

Tens of thousands of genome equivalents of blood DNA were amplified for TRB. One tube held mixed TRB-A and TRB-B primer pools for touch-down PCR. TCRdb reworked the multiplex PCR reads into one entry per CDR3 protein, no DNA. The sample's table shows nearly 15,000 distinct CDR3 sequences. Germline CDR1 SGHNT, CDR2 YYREEE (reference sequence). The CDR3 is 15 amino acids. The sample also formed part of further work on T cell repertoires in aging, cancer and after chemotherapy. That investigation notes: Donors were grouped into six age bands spanning 30 or younger through 70 or older. Healthy donor repertoires were recorded over several months to years and showed clear clonal overlap. Age-matched healthy donors had significantly more diverse, less clonal blood TCR repertoires than untreated cancer patients.

The rearrangement links TRBV5-4 to TRBJ1-1; there is no DNA to check the TCRdb D call of TRBD1. Sequencing used peripheral blood. This clonotype was sampled from a human donor in good health. The CDR3 reads CASSLGGQVNTEAFF.